This is a list of T cell receptor beta chains from one sample in a study of T cell changes during pregnancy in multiple sclerosis. TCRdb keeps only in-frame clones here, not all; method: immunoSEQ multiplex PCR. The sample has about 77,000 clones, approximately 89% seen once. The specimen was peripheral blood, collected before pregnancy. The source is a female donor with multiple sclerosis, enrolled in a pregnancy study. Each CDR3 is given with its conserved first and last residue. A D gene is named only where the DNA matches it firmly.

>TRBV9|TRBD2|15
CASSAGTSGAYEQYF
>TRBV6-5|-|14
CASSYWGVSYEQYF
>TRBV18|TRBD2|12
CASSPPTGRAGF
>TRBV15|TRBD1|15
CATSRDRTGTYGYTF
>TRBV28|TRBD2|14
CASLGTSDYNEQFF
>TRBV6-8|TRBD2|19
CASSYSVLAGAQGTDTQYF
>TRBV4-3|-|13
CASSQAYRSGLFF
>TRBV5-1|TRBD1|17
CASSLYRWTGQGGGAFF
>TRBV6-1|-|13
CASSEGAIQPQHF
>TRBV5-4|TRBD2|13
CASSLVSGGTQYF
>TRBV7-6|-|14
CASSPSEVTGELFF
>TRBV27|-|12
CASSARGTEAFF
>TRBV9|TRBD1|19
CASSAHRDRGYLEGNTIYF
>TRBV9|-|14
CASSSSSSGYEQYF
>TRBV7-2|TRBD1|13
CASSTARTGRLYF
>TRBV27|-|13
CASSFGQTYEQYF
>TRBV5-1|TRBD2|13
CASRNQRGSEQYF
>TRBV7-6|TRBD2|15
CASSLSGGFYNEQFF
>TRBV6-1|-|14
CASSVGGAGNEQFF
>TRBV27|-|12
CASSLRGTEAFF
>TRBV7-9|-|14
CASSLGTGRGGYTF
>TRBV6-1|TRBD1|15
CASSQGGAGNSPLHF
>TRBV6-5|TRBD1|13
CASSYSTGTEAFF
>TRBV7-3|-|15
CASSLGGALTYEQYF
>TRBV5-4|-|13
CASSLVGDTEAFF
>TRBV2|TRBD1|13
CATKDRGNQPQHF
>TRBV4-1|TRBD2|16
CASSVRTSVSYNEQFF
>TRBV7-9|-|16
CASSSPLGRNTGELFF
>TRBV7-6|TRBD2|14
CASGLAGDTDTQYF
>TRBV7-8|TRBD1|19
CASSLASTLGGWANQPQHF
>TRBV6-1|-|12
CASTPAGDTQYF
>TRBV5-1|-|17
CASRSEEGAQGANVLTF
>TRBV5-4|TRBD1|16
CASSLGGGSTGTEAFF
>TRBV7-2|TRBD1|14
CASSFGTGPYEQYF
>TRBV20-1|-|11
CSARDRVGYTF
>TRBV6-1|-|13
CASSQGLNQPQHF
>TRBV10-1|TRBD1|14
CASSRDRGSYEQYF
>TRBV4-1|-|15
CASSQGGMREGPQHF
>TRBV30|-|14
CAWSVRLSNYGYTF
>TRBV30|-|15
CAWSPIGAGTDTQYF
>TRBV4-1|-|14
CASSRGLQGRGYTF
>TRBV7-2|-|15
CASSLAGASGNTIYF
>TRBV9|TRBD2|15
CASSATSGLNNEQFF
>TRBV19|-|14
CASSIREGLQPQHF
>TRBV5-4|-|17
CATGPRGAGHGANVLTF
>TRBV5-1|TRBD1|17
CASSPSGWSTGVNGYTF
>TRBV4-1|-|14
CASSLSQERNTIYF
>TRBV30|-|12
CAWRGARQGAFF
>TRBV6-1|TRBD2|15
CASSEASGGYNEQFF
>TRBV28|-|13
CASGGQINEKLFF
>TRBV9|-|13
CASSVQVGTEAFF
>TRBV5-6|-|15
CASSWRGRGNSPLHF
>TRBV7-3|TRBD2|17
CASSLSSAGSSYNEQFF
>TRBV11-3|-|13
CASSLNQGGEQYF
>TRBV7-6|-|16
CASSLLLQGNTGELFF